This T cell receptor (beta chain) comes out of a study of radiotherapy plus CTLA-4 blockade in lung cancer. In the study overall: Around 18% of enrolled patients responded objectively, and roughly 31% had disease control.

The germline gives CDR1 SSHAT, CDR2 FNYEAQ (reference sequence). This CDR3 is built from 15 residues. V dropped 1 base and J dropped 1; count of bases not matched to a gene: 2. Sequenced by immunoSEQ multiplex PCR; TCRdb stores in-frame clones only, minus some. The table records roughly 59,000 clones, roughly 76% of them present only once. Study-level points and caveats: Once radiotherapy plus ipilimumab had been given, TCR clones derived from tumor expanded in blood. Reports identified early blood T cell clone dynamics, with interferon-beta, as the best response predictor.

Turning to this clone: Antigen specificity is unknown.

The receptor comes from a human donor with non-small cell lung cancer whose response to radiotherapy plus ipilimumab could not be evaluated. This chain links TRBV7-7 with TRBJ2-5; 8 bases are a match to TRBD2. The sequenced sample was peripheral blood, obtained from a patient treated with radiotherapy plus ipilimumab. The CDR3 spells CASSLVTSGQETQYF. The DNA of the CDR3 is TGTGCCAGCAGCTTAGTCACTAGCGGCCAAGAGACCCAGTACTTC. Full variable domain (remainder filled in from reference TRBV7-7 and TRBJ2-5): GAGVSQSPRYKVTKRGQDVTLRCDPISSHATLYWYQQALGQGPEFLTYFNYEAQPDKSGLPSDRFSAERPEGSISTLTIQRTEQRDSAMYRCASSLVTSGQETQYFGPGTRLLVL.